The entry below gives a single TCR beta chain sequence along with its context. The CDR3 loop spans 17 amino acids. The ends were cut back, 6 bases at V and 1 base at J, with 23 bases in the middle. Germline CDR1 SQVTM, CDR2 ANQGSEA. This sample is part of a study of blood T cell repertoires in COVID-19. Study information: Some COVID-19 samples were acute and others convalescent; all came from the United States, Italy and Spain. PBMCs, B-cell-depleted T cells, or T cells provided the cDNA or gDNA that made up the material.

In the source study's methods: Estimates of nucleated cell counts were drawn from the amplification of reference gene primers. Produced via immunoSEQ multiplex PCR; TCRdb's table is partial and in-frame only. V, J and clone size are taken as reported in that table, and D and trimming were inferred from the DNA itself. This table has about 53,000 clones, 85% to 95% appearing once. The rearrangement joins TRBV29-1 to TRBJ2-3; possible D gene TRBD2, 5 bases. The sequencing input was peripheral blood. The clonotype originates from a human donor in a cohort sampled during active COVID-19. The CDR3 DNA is TGCAGCGTGCAAGGCCCGGCTGGGGAGAGGGGCACAGATACGCAGTATTTT. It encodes CSVQGPAGERGTDTQYF.